This T cell receptor beta chain is drawn from a study of cytomegalovirus exposure and HLA in healthy donors. The PCR used 60 Vbeta and 13 Jbeta primers. Repertoires were generated with immunoSEQ multiplex PCR, while TCRdb's copy carries only in-frame clones and drops some. The sample contains 150,000 to 200,000 clones, around four fifths of which appear only once. CDR3 length: 15 amino acids. V was cut by 3 bases and J by 3 bases, with 15 bases left in between. Germline V lookup: CDR1 SGHRS, CDR2 YFSETQ. The chain has TRBV5-1 and TRBJ1-1; TRBD1 might be the D (6 bases). Source material: PBMCs. This receptor was identified in a girl aged 5 to 17 in good health and CMV-seropositive. Written as DNA, the CDR3 is TGCGCCAGCAGCTCAACGGGACACGGGGACACTGAAGCTTTCTTT. The encoded protein is CASSSTGHGDTEAFF.